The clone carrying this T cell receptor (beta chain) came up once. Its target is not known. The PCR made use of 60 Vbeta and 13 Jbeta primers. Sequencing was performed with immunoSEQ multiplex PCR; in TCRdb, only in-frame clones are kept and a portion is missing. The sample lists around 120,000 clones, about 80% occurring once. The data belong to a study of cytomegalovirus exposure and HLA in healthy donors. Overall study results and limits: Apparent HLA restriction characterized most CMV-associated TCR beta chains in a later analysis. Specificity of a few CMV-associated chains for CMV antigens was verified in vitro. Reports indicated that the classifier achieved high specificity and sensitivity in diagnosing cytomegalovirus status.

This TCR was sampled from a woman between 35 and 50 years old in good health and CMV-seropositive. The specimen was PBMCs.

The CDR3 region has the DNA TGTGCCAGCAGCTTAGGGCGGGGGCGCGATTGGCAGTACTTC. Translation gives CASSLGRGRDWQYF. The rearrangement uses TRBV7-2 and TRBJ2-7, with D maybe TRBD2 (7 bases). Germline V lookup: CDR1 SGHTA, CDR2 FQGNSA. CDR3 size: 14 residues. Trimming removed 1 base from V and 9 bases from J, with 16 bases in between.